This TCR beta chain was obtained from a study of cytomegalovirus exposure and HLA in healthy donors. Whole-study findings and limits: It was taken for granted in presence/absence analyses that sequencing depth across donors was roughly uniform.

The sample holds a few counts of this clone. Its antigen is unidentified. Primers for the PCR totalled 60 Vbeta and 13 Jbeta. Sequencing was performed with immunoSEQ multiplex PCR; in TCRdb, only in-frame clones are kept and a portion is missing. The data hold more than 85,000 clones, with 60% to 70% observed a single time. The CDR3 spans 13 residues. V lost 2 bases, J lost 13 bases, and 19 bases lay in between. CDR1 and CDR2 from the germline V gene are SGHRS and YFSETQ. The sample comprised PBMCs. This clonotype was sampled from a woman aged 25 to 39 in good health and CMV-seronegative. The rearrangement links TRBV5-1 to TRBJ2-7; tentatively, D is TRBD1 (5 bases). CDR3 nucleotides: TGCGCCAGCAGCTTAGCAGGGTCACCGAATCCTTACTTC. It is translated as CASSLAGSPNPYF.